This TCR beta chain was observed in a study of blood T cell repertoires in COVID-19. The table came from immunoSEQ multiplex PCR; TCRdb's copy has only in-frame clones and leaves some out. The repertoire consists of fewer than 100,000 clones, with 86% occurring once and the leading ten covering 10%. Trimming took 4 bases from V and 7 from J; bases not matched to a gene: 17. CDR3 size: 18 residues. Germline V gene data show CDR1 as SEHNR and CDR2 as FQNEAQ (reference sequence). This chain uses TRBV7-9 with TRBJ2-1; 9 bases agree with TRBD2. This TCR derives from a man in his forties or fifties with acute or convalescent COVID-19. Material: peripheral blood. This CDR3 is CASSSREAPSGMRNEQFF. The CDR3 nucleotides read TGTGCCAGCAGCTCCAGAGAAGCCCCTAGCGGGATGAGAAATGAGCAGTTCTTC.